These T cell receptor beta chains were read from a single sample in a study of shared clonotypes between healthy human individuals. The repertoire was sequenced with immunoSEQ multiplex PCR; TCRdb's copy has only in-frame clones and lacks some. The sample lists about 1.1 million clones; around 82% were seen once. Material for sequencing was memory CD4+ T cells from PBMCs. Every receptor here comes from a man aged 18 to 29 in good health. Some clones in this sample may be carry-over from other donors' samples. The CDR3 runs from the conserved cysteine through the conserved F or W. A D gene is named only where the DNA matches it firmly. Some rows mark clone size as missing; the rest say once, few, many or name a class of expanded clone.

d_call: .; j_call: TRBJ1-4; clone_size: .; v_call: TRBV6-5; cdr3_aa: CASSYDSGEKLFF; cdr3_nt: TGTGCCAGCAGTTACGACAGCGGCGAAAAACTGTTTTTT
d_call: TRBD1; j_call: TRBJ2-7; clone_size: .; v_call: TRBV4-2; cdr3_aa: CASSRDRAYEQYF; cdr3_nt: TGTGCCAGCAGCCGGGACAGGGCCTACGAGCAGTACTTC
d_call: TRBD1; j_call: TRBJ2-2; clone_size: .; v_call: TRBV9; cdr3_aa: CASSVDPQGVGELFF; cdr3_nt: TGTGCCAGCAGCGTAGACCCACAGGGGGTCGGGGAGCTGTTTTTT
d_call: TRBD1; j_call: TRBJ1-2; clone_size: .; v_call: TRBV25-1; cdr3_aa: CASSESDRENGYTF; cdr3_nt: TGTGCCAGCAGTGAATCCGACAGGGAGAATGGCTACACCTTC
d_call: TRBD1; j_call: TRBJ2-1; clone_size: .; v_call: TRBV11-3; cdr3_aa: CASSPRQGAGNEQFF; cdr3_nt: TGTGCCAGCAGCCCTCGGCAGGGGGCAGGGAATGAGCAGTTCTTC
d_call: .; j_call: TRBJ2-7; clone_size: .; v_call: TRBV28; cdr3_aa: CASTPPGDARSSYEQYF; cdr3_nt: TGTGCCAGCACCCCCCCCGGGGACGCCAGGTCCAGCTACGAGCAGTACTTC
d_call: TRBD2; j_call: TRBJ2-7; clone_size: .; v_call: TRBV7-6; cdr3_aa: CASRTGTSRREGAEEQYF; cdr3_nt: TGTGCCAGCCGCACCGGGACTAGCCGCCGAGAGGGGGCGGAAGAGCAGTACTTC
d_call: .; j_call: TRBJ2-5; clone_size: .; v_call: TRBV7-8; cdr3_aa: CASSVRIGGPETQYF; cdr3_nt: TGTGCCAGCAGCGTTAGAATAGGAGGGCCAGAGACCCAGTACTTC
d_call: .; j_call: TRBJ2-5; clone_size: once; v_call: TRBV15; cdr3_aa: CATSRDQRLGETQYF; cdr3_nt: TGTGCCACCAGCAGAGATCAACGCCTGGGGGAGACCCAGTACTTC
d_call: .; j_call: TRBJ2-4; clone_size: .; v_call: TRBV6-1; cdr3_aa: CASSENLVQYF; cdr3_nt: TGTGCCAGCAGTGAAAATCTCGTCCAGTACTTC
d_call: .; j_call: TRBJ1-3; clone_size: .; v_call: TRBV6-5; cdr3_aa: CASSYLRASGNTIYF; cdr3_nt: TGTGCCAGCAGTTACCTGCGGGCCTCTGGAAACACCATATATTTT
d_call: .; j_call: TRBJ2-2; clone_size: .; v_call: TRBV15; cdr3_aa: CATSLLQAPGELFF; cdr3_nt: TGTGCCACCAGCCTCCTACAGGCCCCCGGGGAGCTGTTTTTT
d_call: .; j_call: TRBJ2-1; clone_size: .; v_call: TRBV10-3; cdr3_aa: CAISPAGNEQFF; cdr3_nt: TGTGCCATCAGTCCTGCTGGCAATGAGCAGTTCTTC
d_call: TRBD2; j_call: TRBJ2-5; clone_size: .; v_call: TRBV27; cdr3_aa: CASSPLAGAWGTQYF; cdr3_nt: TGTGCCAGCAGTCCGTTAGCGGGAGCCTGGGGGACCCAGTACTTC
d_call: TRBD2; j_call: TRBJ2-3; clone_size: .; v_call: TRBV29-1; cdr3_aa: CSVEVEAGAGTDTQYF; cdr3_nt: TGCAGCGTTGAAGTCGAAGCGGGAGCAGGCACAGATACGCAGTATTTT
d_call: .; j_call: TRBJ1-5; clone_size: .; v_call: TRBV28; cdr3_aa: CASTRLPGSNQPQHF; cdr3_nt: TGTGCCAGCACCCGACTGCCAGGCAGCAATCAGCCCCAGCATTTT
d_call: .; j_call: TRBJ2-7; clone_size: .; v_call: TRBV2; cdr3_aa: CASSDQGSSYEQYF; cdr3_nt: TGTGCCAGCAGTGACCAGGGGAGTTCCTACGAGCAGTACTTC
d_call: .; j_call: TRBJ2-7; clone_size: .; v_call: TRBV10-3; cdr3_aa: CAISEPWDSYEQYF; cdr3_nt: TGTGCCATCAGTGAGCCTTGGGATTCGTACGAGCAGTACTTC
d_call: .; j_call: TRBJ1-1; clone_size: .; v_call: TRBV7-3; cdr3_aa: CASSLSTEQNTEAFF; cdr3_nt: TGTGCCAGCAGCTTAAGTACGGAACAGAACACTGAAGCTTTCTTT
d_call: .; j_call: TRBJ2-2; clone_size: .; v_call: TRBV15; cdr3_aa: CATSRDRTPPGELFF; cdr3_nt: TGTGCCACCAGCAGAGATAGGACTCCCCCCGGGGAGCTGTTTTTT
d_call: .; j_call: TRBJ2-7; clone_size: .; v_call: TRBV10-3; cdr3_aa: CAIRDGTQEYEQYF; cdr3_nt: TGTGCCATCAGGGACGGGACGCAGGAATACGAGCAGTACTTC
d_call: TRBD1; j_call: TRBJ2-7; clone_size: .; v_call: TRBV4-1; cdr3_aa: CASSQGTGTSYEQYF; cdr3_nt: TGCGCCAGCAGCCAGGGGACAGGAACCTCCTACGAGCAGTACTTC
d_call: .; j_call: TRBJ1-4; clone_size: .; v_call: TRBV2; cdr3_aa: CASSAAEYNEKLFF; cdr3_nt: TGTGCCAGCAGCGCCGCCGAATATAATGAAAAACTGTTTTTT
d_call: TRBD1; j_call: TRBJ1-4; clone_size: .; v_call: TRBV4-3; cdr3_aa: CASSLLWAKQGEREKLFF; cdr3_nt: TGCGCCAGCAGCCTCCTGTGGGCAAAACAGGGGGAAAGGGAAAAACTGTTTTTT
d_call: .; j_call: TRBJ2-5; clone_size: .; v_call: TRBV19; cdr3_aa: CASSPLRGTETQYF; cdr3_nt: TGTGCCAGTAGTCCCCTCCGGGGAACCGAGACCCAGTACTTC
d_call: .; j_call: TRBJ2-2; clone_size: once; v_call: TRBV5-1; cdr3_aa: CASSLIGGTNTGELFF; cdr3_nt: TGCGCCAGCAGCTTGATCGGTGGCACGAACACCGGGGAGCTGTTTTTT
d_call: .; j_call: TRBJ1-1; clone_size: .; v_call: TRBV15; cdr3_aa: CATRRGMNTEAFF; cdr3_nt: TGTGCCACCAGGAGGGGTATGAACACTGAAGCTTTCTTT
d_call: .; j_call: TRBJ1-2; clone_size: .; v_call: TRBV20-1; cdr3_aa: CSATRQPGYTF; cdr3_nt: TGCAGTGCTACCCGACAGCCCGGCTACACCTTC
d_call: .; j_call: TRBJ1-1; clone_size: .; v_call: TRBV7-9; cdr3_aa: CASRLTGRKNTEAFF; cdr3_nt: TGTGCCAGCAGACTAACGGGACGGAAGAACACTGAAGCTTTCTTT
d_call: TRBD1; j_call: TRBJ1-2; clone_size: .; v_call: TRBV7-3; cdr3_aa: CASSPMGQGFGYTF; cdr3_nt: TGTGCCAGCAGCCCGATGGGACAGGGCTTTGGCTACACCTTC
d_call: .; j_call: TRBJ1-3; clone_size: once; v_call: TRBV7-9; cdr3_aa: CASSLGDVGHSGNTIYF; cdr3_nt: TGTGCCAGCAGCTTAGGTGACGTGGGGCACTCTGGAAACACCATATATTTT
d_call: .; j_call: TRBJ2-3; clone_size: .; v_call: TRBV5-1; cdr3_aa: CASSLATSTDTQYF; cdr3_nt: TGCGCCAGCAGCTTGGCCACAAGTACAGATACGCAGTATTTT
d_call: .; j_call: TRBJ2-1; clone_size: .; v_call: TRBV27; cdr3_aa: CASSPGSGQTTYNEQFF; cdr3_nt: TGTGCCAGCAGTCCAGGTTCGGGGCAGACAACCTACAATGAGCAGTTCTTC
d_call: .; j_call: TRBJ2-5; clone_size: .; v_call: TRBV7-9; cdr3_aa: CASSFAQETQYF; cdr3_nt: TGTGCCAGCAGCTTTGCCCAAGAGACCCAGTACTTC
d_call: TRBD2; j_call: TRBJ2-1; clone_size: .; v_call: TRBV14; cdr3_aa: CASSQATSGRLNEQFF; cdr3_nt: TGTGCCAGCAGCCAAGCGACTAGCGGGAGGCTCAATGAGCAGTTCTTC
d_call: .; j_call: TRBJ2-2; clone_size: .; v_call: TRBV6-1; cdr3_aa: CASSVLRGELFF; cdr3_nt: TGTGCCAGCAGTGTCTTGAGGGGGGAGCTGTTTTTT
d_call: .; j_call: TRBJ1-5; clone_size: .; v_call: TRBV28; cdr3_aa: CASSLGYQPQHF; cdr3_nt: TGTGCCAGCAGTTTAGGTTATCAGCCCCAGCATTTT
d_call: TRBD2; j_call: TRBJ2-5; clone_size: .; v_call: TRBV6-6; cdr3_aa: CASSYEIAGEETQYF; cdr3_nt: TGTGCCAGCAGTTACGAGATCGCGGGAGAAGAGACCCAGTACTTC
d_call: TRBD2; j_call: TRBJ2-5; clone_size: .; v_call: TRBV7-2; cdr3_aa: CASSFGLAGGQETQYF; cdr3_nt: TGTGCCAGCAGCTTCGGACTAGCGGGAGGCCAAGAGACCCAGTACTTC
d_call: .; j_call: TRBJ2-1; clone_size: .; v_call: TRBV28; cdr3_aa: CASSLSLGGRNEQFF; cdr3_nt: TGTGCCAGCAGTTTATCCCTAGGAGGAAGGAATGAGCAGTTCTTC
d_call: TRBD2; j_call: TRBJ2-7; clone_size: .; v_call: TRBV11-3; cdr3_aa: CASSLGLAGDYEQYF; cdr3_nt: TGTGCCAGCAGCCTCGGACTAGCGGGAGACTACGAGCAGTACTTC
d_call: .; j_call: TRBJ1-5; clone_size: .; v_call: TRBV7-2; cdr3_aa: CASRSTRHNQPQHF; cdr3_nt: TGTGCCAGCAGATCGACAAGGCACAATCAGCCCCAGCATTTT
d_call: .; j_call: TRBJ2-3; clone_size: .; v_call: TRBV28; cdr3_aa: CASTRGTGDTQYF; cdr3_nt: TGTGCCAGCACCCGAGGGACGGGAGATACGCAGTATTTT
d_call: .; j_call: TRBJ2-3; clone_size: .; v_call: TRBV29-1; cdr3_aa: CSVGGGLVSTDTQYF; cdr3_nt: TGCAGCGTTGGGGGGGGGCTGGTAAGCACAGATACGCAGTATTTT
d_call: .; j_call: TRBJ1-3; clone_size: .; v_call: TRBV10-3; cdr3_aa: CAIRGTSSGNTIYF; cdr3_nt: TGTGCCATCAGGGGGACGAGCTCTGGAAACACCATATATTTT
d_call: .; j_call: TRBJ2-2; clone_size: .; v_call: TRBV10-3; cdr3_aa: CAINSYSGGSGELFF; cdr3_nt: TGTGCCATCAACTCGTACAGCGGAGGGAGCGGGGAGCTGTTTTTT
d_call: .; j_call: TRBJ2-3; clone_size: .; v_call: TRBV7-2; cdr3_aa: CASSFVGGLLGDTQYF; cdr3_nt: TGTGCCAGCAGCTTTGTCGGCGGGCTCCTGGGAGATACGCAGTATTTT
d_call: .; j_call: TRBJ1-2; clone_size: .; v_call: TRBV7-8; cdr3_aa: CASSLVRGTHGYTF; cdr3_nt: TGTGCCAGCAGCTTAGTAAGGGGGACCCATGGCTACACCTTC
d_call: TRBD1; j_call: TRBJ1-2; clone_size: .; v_call: TRBV2; cdr3_aa: CASVETGEVYDGYTF; cdr3_nt: TGTGCCAGCGTGGAGACAGGGGAGGTTTATGATGGCTACACCTTC
d_call: .; j_call: TRBJ2-5; clone_size: .; v_call: TRBV4-1; cdr3_aa: CASSHEGAIQYF; cdr3_nt: TGCGCCAGCAGCCATGAGGGTGCAATCCAGTACTTC
d_call: .; j_call: TRBJ2-5; clone_size: .; v_call: TRBV7-9; cdr3_aa: CASSLGPRVQETQYF; cdr3_nt: TGTGCCAGCAGCTTAGGTCCCAGGGTCCAAGAGACCCAGTACTTC
d_call: .; j_call: TRBJ2-1; clone_size: .; v_call: TRBV11-2; cdr3_aa: CASRFMGANYNEQFF; cdr3_nt: TGTGCCAGCAGGTTTATGGGAGCGAACTACAATGAGCAGTTCTTC
d_call: .; j_call: TRBJ2-5; clone_size: .; v_call: TRBV15; cdr3_aa: CATTSGRGEETQYF; cdr3_nt: TGTGCCACCACCTCAGGCCGGGGTGAGGAGACCCAGTACTTC
d_call: .; j_call: TRBJ2-4; clone_size: many; v_call: TRBV4-2; cdr3_aa: CASSQRGVKNIQYF; cdr3_nt: TGTGCCAGCAGCCAGCGCGGGGTAAAAAACATTCAGTACTTC
d_call: .; j_call: TRBJ2-7; clone_size: .; v_call: TRBV5-8; cdr3_aa: CASSFQTGYEQYF; cdr3_nt: TGTGCCAGCAGCTTTCAGACAGGCTACGAGCAGTACTTC